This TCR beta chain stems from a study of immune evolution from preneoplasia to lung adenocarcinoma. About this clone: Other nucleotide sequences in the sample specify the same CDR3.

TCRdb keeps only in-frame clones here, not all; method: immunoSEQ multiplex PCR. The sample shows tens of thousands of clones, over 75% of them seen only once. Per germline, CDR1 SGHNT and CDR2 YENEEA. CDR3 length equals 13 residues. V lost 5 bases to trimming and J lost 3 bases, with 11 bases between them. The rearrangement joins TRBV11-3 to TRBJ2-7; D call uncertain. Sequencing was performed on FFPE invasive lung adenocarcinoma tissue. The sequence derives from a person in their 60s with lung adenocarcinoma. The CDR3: CASSPPSGYEQYF. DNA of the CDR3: TGTGCCAGCAGCCCGCCATCCGGCTACGAGCAGTACTTC.